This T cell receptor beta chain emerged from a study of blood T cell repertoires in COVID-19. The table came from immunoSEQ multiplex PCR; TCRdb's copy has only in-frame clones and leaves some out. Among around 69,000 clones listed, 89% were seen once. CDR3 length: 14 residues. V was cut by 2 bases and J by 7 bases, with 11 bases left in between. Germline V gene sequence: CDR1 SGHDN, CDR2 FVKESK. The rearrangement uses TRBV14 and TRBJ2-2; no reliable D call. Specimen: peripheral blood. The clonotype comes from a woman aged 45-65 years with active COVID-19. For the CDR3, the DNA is TGTGCCAGCAGCCAAAATCTAGTGGTCGGGGAGCTGTTTTTT. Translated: CASSQNLVVGELFF. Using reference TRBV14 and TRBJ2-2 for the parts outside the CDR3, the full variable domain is EAGVTQFPSHSVIEKGQTVTLRCDPISGHDNLYWYRRVMGKEIKFLLHFVKESKQDESGMPNNRFLAERTGGTYSTLKVQPAELEDSGVYFCASSQNLVVGELFFGEGSRLTVL.